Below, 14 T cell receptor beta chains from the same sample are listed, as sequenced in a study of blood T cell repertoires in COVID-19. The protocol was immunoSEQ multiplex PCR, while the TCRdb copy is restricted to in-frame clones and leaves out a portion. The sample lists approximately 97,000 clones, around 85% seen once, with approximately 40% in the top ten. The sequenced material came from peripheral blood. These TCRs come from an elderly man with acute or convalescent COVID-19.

The CDR3 DNA reads as TGTGCCAGCAGCTCCCTCGGGGACGAGCAGTACTTC. Its protein is CASSSLGDEQYF. V usage is TRBV5-4 and J usage is TRBJ2-7, with TRBD2 as a possible D gene (5 bases). The CDR3 loop spans 12 amino acids. Germline assignment: CDR1 SGHNT and CDR2 YYREEE (reference sequence). Trimming took off 3 bases at V and 5 bases at J, with 9 bases between the two ends.

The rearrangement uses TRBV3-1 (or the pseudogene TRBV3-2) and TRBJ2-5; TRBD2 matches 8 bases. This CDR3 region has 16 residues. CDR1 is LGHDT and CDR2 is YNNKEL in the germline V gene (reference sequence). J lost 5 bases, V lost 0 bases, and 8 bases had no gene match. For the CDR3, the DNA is TGTGCCAGCAGCCAAGATCGGGGGGGGGCGAGGGAGACCCAGTACTTC. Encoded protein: CASSQDRGGARETQYF.

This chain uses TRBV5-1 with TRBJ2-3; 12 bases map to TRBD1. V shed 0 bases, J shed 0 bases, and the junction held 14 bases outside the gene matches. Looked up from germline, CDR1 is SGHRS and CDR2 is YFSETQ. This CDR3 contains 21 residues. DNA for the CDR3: TGCGCCAGCAGCTTGGATACCGGGACAGGGGGCGCCGGGACTAGCACAGATACGCAGTATTTT. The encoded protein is CASSLDTGTGGAGTSTDTQYF.

CDR3 region: CAISESGQPIYGYTF. The CDR3 DNA follows: TGTGCCATCAGTGAGTCTGGACAGCCTATATATGGCTACACCTTC. J is TRBJ1-2 and V is TRBV10-3; D is perhaps TRBD1 (6 bases). Per germline, CDR1 ENHRY and CDR2 SYGVKD. This CDR3 contains 15 residues. Deletions cut 0 bases from V and 5 bases from J, with 13 bases between.

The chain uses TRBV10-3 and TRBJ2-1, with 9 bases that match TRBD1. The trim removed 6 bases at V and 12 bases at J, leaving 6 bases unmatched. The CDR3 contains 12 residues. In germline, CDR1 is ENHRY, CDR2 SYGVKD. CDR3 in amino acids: CAISGDREGQFF. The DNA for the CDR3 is TGTGCCATCAGCGGGGACAGGGAAGGGCAGTTCTTC.

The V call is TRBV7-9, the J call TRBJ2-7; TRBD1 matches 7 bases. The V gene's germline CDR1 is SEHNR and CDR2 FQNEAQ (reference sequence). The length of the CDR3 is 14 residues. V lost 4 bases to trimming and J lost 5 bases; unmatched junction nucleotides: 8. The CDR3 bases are TGTGCCAGCAGCTACGACAGGGCTTCCAACGAGCAGTACTTC. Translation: CASSYDRASNEQYF.

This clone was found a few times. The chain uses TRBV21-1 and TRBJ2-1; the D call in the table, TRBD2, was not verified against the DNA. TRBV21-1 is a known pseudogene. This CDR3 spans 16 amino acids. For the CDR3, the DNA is TGTGCCAGCAGCCTTCCCCCGGGGACTAGCGGGACTAGGCAGTTCTTC. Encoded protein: CASSLPPGTSGTRQFF.

The DNA of the CDR3 is TGTGCCAGCAGCGTAGGAGGGGGTGAGAATCAGCCCCAGCATTTT. Translation: CASSVGGGENQPQHF. The chain has TRBV9 and TRBJ1-5; weak D call: TRBD1 (6 bases). Germline CDR1 reads SGDLS; CDR2 reads YYNGEE. The length of the CDR3 is 15 residues. V lost 0 bases to trimming and J lost 4 bases, with 11 bases between them.

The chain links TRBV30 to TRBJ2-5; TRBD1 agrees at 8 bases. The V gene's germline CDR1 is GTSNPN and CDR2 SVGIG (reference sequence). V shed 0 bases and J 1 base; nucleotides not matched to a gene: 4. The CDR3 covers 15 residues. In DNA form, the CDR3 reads TGTGCCTGGAGTGTAAACAGGGGGTCCCAAGAGACCCAGTACTTC. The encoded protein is CAWSVNRGSQETQYF.

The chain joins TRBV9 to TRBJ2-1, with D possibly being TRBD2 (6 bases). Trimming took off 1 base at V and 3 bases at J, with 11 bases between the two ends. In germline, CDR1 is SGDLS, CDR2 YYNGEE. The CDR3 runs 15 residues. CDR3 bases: TGTGCCAGCAGCGTATCCGACGGGGGCTACAATGAGCAGTTCTTC. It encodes CASSVSDGGYNEQFF.

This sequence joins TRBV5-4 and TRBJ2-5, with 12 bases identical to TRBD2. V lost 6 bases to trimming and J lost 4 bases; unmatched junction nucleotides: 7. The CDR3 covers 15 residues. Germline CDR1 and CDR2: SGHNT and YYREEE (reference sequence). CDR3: CASTKTSGRGETQYF. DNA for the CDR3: TGTGCCAGCACCAAGACTAGCGGGAGAGGAGAGACCCAGTACTTC.

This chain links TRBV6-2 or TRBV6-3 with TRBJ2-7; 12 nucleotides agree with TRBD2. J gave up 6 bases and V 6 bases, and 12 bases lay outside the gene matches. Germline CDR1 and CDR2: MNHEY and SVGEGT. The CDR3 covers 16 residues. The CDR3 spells CASSPGSSGRAVEQYF. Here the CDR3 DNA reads TGTGCCAGCAGCCCCGGGTCTAGCGGGAGGGCCGTCGAGCAGTACTTC.

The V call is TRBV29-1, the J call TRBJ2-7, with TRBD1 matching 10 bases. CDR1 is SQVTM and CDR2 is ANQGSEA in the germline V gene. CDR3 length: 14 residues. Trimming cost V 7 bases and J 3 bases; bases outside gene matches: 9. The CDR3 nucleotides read TGCAGCGCAGCTCGCGGGACAGGGGACTACGAGCAGTACTTC. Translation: CSAARGTGDYEQYF.

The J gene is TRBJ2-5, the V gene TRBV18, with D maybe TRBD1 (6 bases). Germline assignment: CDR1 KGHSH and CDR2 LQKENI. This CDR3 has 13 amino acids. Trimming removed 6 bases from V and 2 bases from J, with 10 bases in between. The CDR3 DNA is TGTGCCAGCTCTCAGGACAGACAAGAGACCCAGTACTTC. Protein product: CASSQDRQETQYF.